This TCR beta chain was identified during a study of blood T cells in healthy people across ages. Study-wide points: Greater diversity and more naive CD4+ cells were seen in long-lived donors than in aged donors. One million T cells yielded diversity estimates that were considered underestimates. The study could not conclusively compare naive and antigen-experienced cells, given its unsorted PBMCs.

Through a sample-barcoded 5' primer and a J-beta primer mix, a second PCR was run for roughly 7 to 11 cycles. The authors tagged each cDNA molecule using a template-switch adaptor with 12 random nucleotides. TCRdb re-analysed the 5' RACE reads in MiXCR, keeping a single row per CDR3 protein. Found here are about 1.1 million distinct CDR3 sequences, 35% to 40% of them singletons; the top ten hold approximately 14%. Regarding this clonotype: What it binds is unknown.

The V end lost 6 bases, the J end lost 4 bases, and 19 bases lay between the germline ends. This CDR3 comprises 16 residues. This clonotype originated in a man aged 18 to 30 in good health. The material sequenced was blood. The chain employs TRBV12-3 or TRBV12-4 and TRBJ2-1, with D perhaps matching TRBD1 or TRBD2 (7 bases each). As DNA, the CDR3 is TGTGCCAGCAGCCCCCAGGGGGGGATGAGTTACAATGAGCAGTTCTTC. Translation gives CASSPQGGMSYNEQFF.